One T cell receptor (beta chain) is described in this entry. This specimen belongs to a study of blood T cell repertoires in COVID-19. Study-level information: The origin of the acute and convalescent COVID-19 samples was the United States, Italy and Spain. Sources were T cells, B-cell-depleted T cells, or PBMCs; the material itself was cDNA or gDNA.

Some clones are missing from TCRdb's copy, which holds only in-frame ones; the method was immunoSEQ multiplex PCR. Altogether around 100,000 clones are present, about nine tenths being singletons, with the ten largest covering about 4.5%. Trimming removed 6 bases from V and 7 bases from J; junction bases left unmatched: 5. The CDR3 sequence is 12 residues long. Germline values: CDR1 MNHEY, CDR2 SVGAGI. The sequence came from a man between 35 and 55 years old with acute or convalescent COVID-19. The chain employs TRBV6-5 and TRBJ1-1; 7 bases line up with TRBD1. Sequenced material: peripheral blood. CDR3 loop: CASSRQGGEAFF. CDR3 coding DNA: TGTGCCAGCAGCCGACAGGGAGGTGAAGCTTTCTTT.